This TCR beta chain was retrieved from a study of somatic mutations in cytotoxic T cells in rheumatoid arthritis. V lost 6 bases, J lost 7 bases, and 11 bases stayed unmatched. CDR1 is MNHNS and CDR2 is SASEGT in the germline V gene. The CDR3 has 15 amino acids. The table came from immunoSEQ multiplex PCR; TCRdb's copy has only in-frame clones and leaves some out. The sample consists of about 4,800 clones, around 84% of them appearing once. Input material: CD8+ T cells sorted from blood. This receptor was identified in a woman between 45 and 60 years old with rheumatoid arthritis. The chain links TRBV6-1 to TRBJ2-2; 7 bases map to TRBD1. CDR3 sequence reads: CASSNDRVMSGELFF. The CDR3 DNA is TGTGCCAGCAGCAATGACAGGGTAATGAGCGGGGAGCTGTTTTTT.